These 12 T cell receptor beta chains were sequenced from one sample in a study of cytomegalovirus exposure and HLA in healthy donors. A multiplex PCR was run with 60 Vbeta primers and 13 Jbeta primers. The protocol was immunoSEQ multiplex PCR, while the TCRdb copy is restricted to in-frame clones and leaves out a portion. Among about 160,000 clones listed, around 80% were seen once. Specimen: PBMCs. These receptors were collected from a female donor in good health and CMV-seronegative.

The chain links TRBV6-5 to TRBJ2-7, with 10 bases that match TRBD1. Germline lookup yields CDR1 MNHEY and CDR2 SVGAGI. This CDR3 is built from 15 residues. The V gene end was trimmed by 6 bases and the J gene end by 2 bases; junction bases not matched to a gene: 7. CDR3 loop: CASSRGGQGTYEQYF. In DNA, the CDR3 is TGTGCCAGCAGCCGCGGGGGACAGGGGACCTACGAGCAGTACTTC.

As DNA, the CDR3 is TGTGCCAGCTCACCCTCGTCCGGGGTCACAGATACGCAGTATTTT. Translated: CASSPSSGVTDTQYF. The chain carries TRBV18 and TRBJ2-3; possible D gene TRBD2, 5 bases. CDR3 length: 15 amino acids. V lost 3 bases and J 2 bases, leaving 12 bases between the germline ends. CDR1 is KGHSH, CDR2 LQKENI, per germline. The full variable domain, completed using reference TRBV18 and TRBJ2-3, is NAGVMQNPRHLVRRRGQEARLRCSPMKGHSHVYWYRQLPEEGLKFMVYLQKENIIDESGMPKERFSAEFPKEGPSILRIQQVVRGDSAAYFCASSPSSGVTDTQYFGPGTRLTVL.

The J gene is TRBJ1-1, the V gene TRBV12-5; D may be TRBD1 (6 bases). Trimming cost V 5 bases and J 5 bases, with 15 bases left between them. From germline, CDR1 is LGHNT and CDR2 FRNRAP. The CDR3 extends over 14 amino acids. The DNA of the CDR3 is TGTGCTAGTGGTCTTGAAGGGGGACGGACTGAAGCTTTCTTT. Translated, it gives CASGLEGGRTEAFF.

This chain uses TRBV5-1 with TRBJ2-1, with 8 nucleotides matching TRBD1. This CDR3 is built from 20 residues. The V gene end was trimmed by 0 bases and the J gene end by 0 bases; junction bases not matched to a gene: 14. Germline CDR1 SGHRS, CDR2 YFSETQ. CDR3 nucleotide sequence: TGCGCCAGCAGCTTGGGACAGGGGAGGCCCCCTTGGAGCTCCTACAATGAGCAGTTCTTC. Translation: CASSLGQGRPPWSSYNEQFF.

The rearrangement uses TRBV28 and TRBJ2-5; tentative D call: TRBD1 (6 bases). There are 13 residues in the CDR3. Germline CDR1 and CDR2: MDHEN and SYDVKM. V shed 5 bases and J shed 2 bases, with 9 bases lying between them. This chain's CDR3 is CASSPQGQETQYF. The CDR3 coding sequence is TGTGCCAGCAGTCCACAGGGTCAAGAGACCCAGTACTTC. Full variable domain (rest looked up from reference TRBV28 and TRBJ2-5): DVKVTQSSRYLVKRTGEKVFLECVQDMDHENMFWYRQDPGLGLRLIYFSYDVKMKEKGDIPEGYSVSREKKERFSLILESASTNQTSMYLCASSPQGQETQYFGPGTRLLVL.

V gene TRBV27 combines with J gene TRBJ2-6; tentative D call: TRBD2 (5 bases). The germline V gene encodes CDR1 MNHEY and CDR2 SMNVEV (reference sequence). V lost 5 bases and J lost 1, with 9 bases in between. This CDR3 has 15 residues. The CDR3 region is CASSPGISGANVLTF. The CDR3 DNA sequence: TGTGCCAGCAGTCCGGGGATATCTGGGGCCAACGTCCTGACTTTC.

The V and J genes are TRBV11-1 and TRBJ2-7; TRBD1 matches 9 bases. The germline V gene has CDR1 SGHAT and CDR2 FQDESV (reference sequence). CDR3 length equals 14 residues. The V gene end was trimmed by 0 bases and the J gene end by 7 bases; junction bases not matched to a gene: 4. For the CDR3, the DNA is TGTGCCAGCAGCTTAGCACAGGGGGCAGGTGAGCAGTACTTC. Protein product: CASSLAQGAGEQYF. Looking up the rest from reference TRBV11-1 and TRBJ2-7 gives the full variable domain: EAEVAQSPRYKITEKSQAVAFWCDPISGHATLYWYRQILGQGPELLVQFQDESVVDDSQLPKDRFSAERLKGVDSTLKIQPAELGDSAMYLCASSLAQGAGEQYFGPGTRLTVT.

The genes are TRBV6-6 and TRBJ2-3; no definite D call. V was cut by 5 bases and J by 2 bases, with 11 bases left in between. Germline values: CDR1 MNHNY, CDR2 SVGAGI (reference sequence). CDR3 length: 14 amino acids. The CDR3 loop is CASSEPRNTDTQYF. The CDR3 DNA reads TGTGCCAGCAGTGAGCCTAGGAACACAGATACGCAGTATTTT.

The chain is built from TRBV2 and TRBJ1-1; 10 bases match TRBD1. The germline V gene encodes CDR1 SNHLY and CDR2 FYNNEI. The CDR3 length is 13 residues. The ends lost 11 bases at V and 4 bases at J; junction bases unmatched: 7. The CDR3, as DNA: TGTGCCGGACAGACAGGGGGCGGCACTGAAGCTTTCTTT. Translation gives CAGQTGGGTEAFF.

The CDR3 here is CASSLNSGTEAFF. Here the CDR3 DNA reads TGTGCCAGCAGCTTAAACTCCGGGACTGAAGCTTTCTTT. V gene TRBV7-3 combines with J gene TRBJ1-1; D ambiguous. The V end lost 1 base, the J end lost 5 bases, and 8 bases lay between the germline ends. In germline, CDR1 is SGHTA, CDR2 FQGTGA. CDR3 size: 13 residues. The full variable domain, its missing parts supplied by reference TRBV7-3 and TRBJ1-1, is GAGVSQTPSNKVTEKGKYVELRCDPISGHTALYWYRQSLGQGPEFLIYFQGTGAADDSGLPNDRFFAVRPEGSVSTLKIQRTERGDSAVYLCASSLNSGTEAFFGQGTRLTVV.

The chain carries TRBV27 and TRBJ2-7; D possibly corresponds to TRBD1 (6 bases). This CDR3 spans 14 amino acids. Germline CDR1 MNHEY, CDR2 SMNVEV (reference sequence). Trimming cost V 2 bases and J 5 bases, with 13 bases left between them. The CDR3 loop is CASSLTTGTDEQYF. The DNA for the CDR3 is TGTGCCAGCAGTTTAACCACAGGGACCGACGAGCAGTACTTC.

V usage is TRBV9 and J usage is TRBJ1-2, with 9 bases fitting TRBD1. There are 13 residues in the CDR3. Germline V CDR1 and CDR2: SGDLS, YYNGEE. With 3 bases clipped from V and 8 bases from J, the junction kept 5 bases outside the gene matches. The CDR3 here is CASSAGQGKGYTF. Here the CDR3 DNA reads TGTGCCAGCAGCGCCGGACAGGGGAAGGGCTACACCTTC.